The following is a TCR beta chain sequence with its context. The data stem from a study of blood T cell repertoires in COVID-19. Profiling relied on immunoSEQ multiplex PCR, and the TCRdb table lists in-frame clones only, not all of them. The repertoire holds roughly 82,000 clones, with about 90% as singletons. Looked up from germline, CDR1 is LGHDT and CDR2 is YNNKEL (reference sequence). V was pared by 6 bases and J by 4 bases, with 15 bases between. There are 15 residues in the CDR3. The chain combines TRBV3-1 (or the pseudogene TRBV3-2) with TRBJ2-2, with a possible D match to TRBD2 (5 bases). This receptor was taken from a woman aged 45-60 years in a cohort sampled during active COVID-19. Material for sequencing was peripheral blood. In DNA, the CDR3 is TGTGCCAGCAGTCACCCGGGGAGTGGCACCGGGGAGCTGTTTTTT. As protein: CASSHPGSGTGELFF.